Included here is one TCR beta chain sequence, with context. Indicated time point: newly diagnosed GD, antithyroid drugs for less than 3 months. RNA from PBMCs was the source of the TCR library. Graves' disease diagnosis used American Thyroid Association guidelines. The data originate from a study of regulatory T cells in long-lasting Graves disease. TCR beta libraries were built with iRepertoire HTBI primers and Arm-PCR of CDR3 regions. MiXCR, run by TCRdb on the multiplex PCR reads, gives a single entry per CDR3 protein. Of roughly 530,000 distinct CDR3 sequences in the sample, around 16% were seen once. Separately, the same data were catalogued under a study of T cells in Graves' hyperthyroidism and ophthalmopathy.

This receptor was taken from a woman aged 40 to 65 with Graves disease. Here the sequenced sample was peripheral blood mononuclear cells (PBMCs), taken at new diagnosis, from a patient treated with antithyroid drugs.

CDR3 sequence (DNA): TGTGCTAGTGGTTTGTACGGGGGGCACAATGAGCAGTTCTTC. Its translation is CASGLYGGHNEQFF. This chain links TRBV12-5 with TRBJ2-1; TRBD2 is a possible D gene (7 bases). Trimming shortened V by 2 bases and J by 5 bases, and 10 bases separated the two germline ends. Germline values: CDR1 LGHNT, CDR2 FRNRAP. The CDR3 has 14 amino acids.